In this sample, the clone carrying this TCR beta chain turned up many times. Its antigen is as yet unknown. The time point is: longitudinal time-point 3. PBMCs stored at -80 C, 2 million in total, were the source of the unsorted libraries. This entry belongs to a study of neurological immune-mediated disorders. Regarding the study as a whole: Healthy controls had more TCR clonal expansion than multiple sclerosis, which showed the least, whereas HTLV-1-associated myelopathy showed the most.

The cDNA was produced through 5'RACE with 10-nucleotide random UMIs. In TCRdb, the 5' RACE reads were re-called with MiXCR into one record per CDR3 protein. The sample yields tens of thousands of distinct CDR3 sequences, 13% seen once. The clonotype comes from a man under 40 in good health. The sequenced sample was PBMCs.

CDR3 coding DNA: TGCAGTGCTCCGGACAGGGGGGCGGCGAACACTGAAGCTTTCTTT. Translation gives CSAPDRGAANTEAFF. The chain combines TRBV20-1 with TRBJ1-1, with 10 bases aligning to TRBD1. Germline CDR1 reads DFQATT; CDR2 reads SNEGSKA (reference sequence). V shed 5 bases, J shed 1 base, and the junction held 7 bases outside the gene matches. The CDR3 length is 15 residues.